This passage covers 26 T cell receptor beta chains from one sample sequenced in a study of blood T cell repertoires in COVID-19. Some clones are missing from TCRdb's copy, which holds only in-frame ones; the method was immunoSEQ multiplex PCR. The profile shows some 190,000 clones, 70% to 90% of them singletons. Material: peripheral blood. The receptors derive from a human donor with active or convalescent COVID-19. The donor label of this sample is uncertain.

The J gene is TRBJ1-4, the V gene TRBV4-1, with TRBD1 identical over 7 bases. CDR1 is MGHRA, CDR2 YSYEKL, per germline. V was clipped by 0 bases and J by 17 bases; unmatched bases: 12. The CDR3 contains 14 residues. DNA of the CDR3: TGCGCCAGCAGCCAAGATCTTAGGGCAGGGGGGTTCTTTTTT. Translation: CASSQDLRAGGFFF.

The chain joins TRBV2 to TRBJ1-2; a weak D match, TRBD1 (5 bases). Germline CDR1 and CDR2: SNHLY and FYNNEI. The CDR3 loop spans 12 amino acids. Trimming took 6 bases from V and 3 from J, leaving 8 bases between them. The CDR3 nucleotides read TGTGCCAGCAGCGAGACAGACTATGGCTACACCTTC. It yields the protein CASSETDYGYTF.

The CDR3 DNA follows: TGCGCCAGCAGCTCGGGACAGCCCCAAGAGACCCAGTACTTC. It encodes CASSSGQPQETQYF. This chain uses TRBV5-1 with TRBJ2-5, with 7 positions matching TRBD1. Unmatched junction bases numbered 3, after V lost 3 bases and J lost 1 base. Germline V lookup: CDR1 SGHRS, CDR2 YFSETQ. CDR3 length: 14 amino acids.

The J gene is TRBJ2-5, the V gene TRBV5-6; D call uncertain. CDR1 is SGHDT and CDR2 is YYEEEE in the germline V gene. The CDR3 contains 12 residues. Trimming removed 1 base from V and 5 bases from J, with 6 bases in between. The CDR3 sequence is CASSLPRETQYF. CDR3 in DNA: TGTGCCAGCAGCTTGCCGAGGGAGACCCAGTACTTC.

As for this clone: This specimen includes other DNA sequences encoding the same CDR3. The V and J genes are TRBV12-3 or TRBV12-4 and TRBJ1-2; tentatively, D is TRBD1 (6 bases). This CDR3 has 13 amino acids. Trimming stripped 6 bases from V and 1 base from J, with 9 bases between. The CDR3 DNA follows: TGTGCCAGCAGCCCGGACAGTAACTATGGCTACACCTTC. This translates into CASSPDSNYGYTF.

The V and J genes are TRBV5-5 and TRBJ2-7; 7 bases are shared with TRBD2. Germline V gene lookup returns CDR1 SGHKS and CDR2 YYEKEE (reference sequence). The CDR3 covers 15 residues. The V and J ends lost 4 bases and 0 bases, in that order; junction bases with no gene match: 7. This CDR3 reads CASSVAGFSSYEQYF. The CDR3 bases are TGTGCCAGCAGCGTAGCGGGTTTCAGCTCCTACGAGCAGTACTTC.

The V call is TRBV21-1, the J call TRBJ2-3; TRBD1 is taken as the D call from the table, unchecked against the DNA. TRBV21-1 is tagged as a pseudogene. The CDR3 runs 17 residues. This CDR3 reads CASSKVASQGWTDTQYF. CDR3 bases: TGTGCCAGCAGCAAAGTGGCCTCACAGGGGTGGACAGATACGCAGTATTTT.

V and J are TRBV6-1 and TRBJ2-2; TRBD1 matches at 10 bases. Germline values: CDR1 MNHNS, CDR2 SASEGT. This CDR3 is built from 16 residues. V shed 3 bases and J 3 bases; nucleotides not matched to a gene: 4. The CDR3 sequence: CASSDRDRGYTGELFF. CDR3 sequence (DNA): TGTGCCAGCAGTGACCGGGACAGGGGATACACCGGGGAGCTGTTTTTT.

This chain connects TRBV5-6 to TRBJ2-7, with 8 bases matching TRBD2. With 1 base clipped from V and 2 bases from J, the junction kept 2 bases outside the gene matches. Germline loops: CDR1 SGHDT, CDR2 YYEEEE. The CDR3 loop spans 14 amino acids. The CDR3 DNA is TGTGCCAGCAGCTTGTCGCGGGGGGCCTACGAGCAGTACTTC. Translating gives CASSLSRGAYEQYF.

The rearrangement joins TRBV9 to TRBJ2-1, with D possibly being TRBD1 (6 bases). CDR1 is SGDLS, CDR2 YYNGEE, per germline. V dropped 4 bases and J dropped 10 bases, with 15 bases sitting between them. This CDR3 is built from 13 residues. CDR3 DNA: TGTGCCAGCAGCTTACCGACCGACAGGGAGCAGTTCTTC. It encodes CASSLPTDREQFF.

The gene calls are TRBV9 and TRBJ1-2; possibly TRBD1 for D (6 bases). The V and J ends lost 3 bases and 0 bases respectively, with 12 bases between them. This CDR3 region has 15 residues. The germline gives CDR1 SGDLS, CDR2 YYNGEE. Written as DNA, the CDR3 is TGTGCCAGCAGCGGACACAGGGCGGCTAACTATGGCTACACCTTC. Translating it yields CASSGHRAANYGYTF.

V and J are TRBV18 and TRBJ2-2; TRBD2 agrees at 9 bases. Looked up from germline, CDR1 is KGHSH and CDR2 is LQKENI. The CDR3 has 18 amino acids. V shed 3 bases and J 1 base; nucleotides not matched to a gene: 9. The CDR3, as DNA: TGTGCCAGCTCACCCACCTCCATAGCGGGGGTGAACACCGGGGAGCTGTTTTTT. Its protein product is CASSPTSIAGVNTGELFF.

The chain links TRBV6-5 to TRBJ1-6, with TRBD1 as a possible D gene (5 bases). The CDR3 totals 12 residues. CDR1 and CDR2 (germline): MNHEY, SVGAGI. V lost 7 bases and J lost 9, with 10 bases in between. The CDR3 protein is CASKGIVSPLHF. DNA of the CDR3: TGTGCCAGCAAGGGGATTGTTTCACCCCTCCACTTT.

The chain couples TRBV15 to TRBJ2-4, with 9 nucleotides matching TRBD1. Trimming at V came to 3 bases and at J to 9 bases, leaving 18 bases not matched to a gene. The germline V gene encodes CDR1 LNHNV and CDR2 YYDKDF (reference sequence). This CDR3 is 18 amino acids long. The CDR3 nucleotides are TGTGCCACCAGCAGCTACCTACCGGGACAGGGTGAATACGGCATTCAGTACTTC. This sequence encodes CATSSYLPGQGEYGIQYF.

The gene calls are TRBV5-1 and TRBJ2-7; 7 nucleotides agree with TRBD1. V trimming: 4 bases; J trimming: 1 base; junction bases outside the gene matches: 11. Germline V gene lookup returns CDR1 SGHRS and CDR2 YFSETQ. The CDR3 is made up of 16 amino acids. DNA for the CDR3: TGCGCCAGCAGCCTAGACCTTGACAGGGCATCCTACGAGCAGTACTTC. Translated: CASSLDLDRASYEQYF.

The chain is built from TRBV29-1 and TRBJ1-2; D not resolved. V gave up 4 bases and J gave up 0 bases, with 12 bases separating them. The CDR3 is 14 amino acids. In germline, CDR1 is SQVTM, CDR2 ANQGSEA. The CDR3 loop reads CSVVPLHANYGYTF. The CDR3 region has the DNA TGCAGCGTTGTCCCACTTCACGCTAACTATGGCTACACCTTC.

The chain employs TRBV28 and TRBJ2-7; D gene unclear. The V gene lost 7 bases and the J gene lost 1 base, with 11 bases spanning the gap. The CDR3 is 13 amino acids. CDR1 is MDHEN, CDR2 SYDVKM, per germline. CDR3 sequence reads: CASKSPESYEQYF. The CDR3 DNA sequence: TGTGCCAGCAAGTCCCCGGAGTCCTACGAGCAGTACTTC.

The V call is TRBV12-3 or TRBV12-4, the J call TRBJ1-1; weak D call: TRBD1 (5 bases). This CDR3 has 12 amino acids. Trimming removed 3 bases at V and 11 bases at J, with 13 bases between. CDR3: CASSFRQGRAFF. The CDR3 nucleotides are TGTGCCAGCAGTTTTCGTCAGGGCCGGGCTTTCTTT.

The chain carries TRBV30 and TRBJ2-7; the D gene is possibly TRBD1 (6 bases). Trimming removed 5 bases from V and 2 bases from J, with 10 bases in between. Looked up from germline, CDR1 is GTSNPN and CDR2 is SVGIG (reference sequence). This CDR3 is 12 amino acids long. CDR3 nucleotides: TGTGCCTGGGAGGACAGAACCTACGAGCAGTACTTC. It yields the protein CAWEDRTYEQYF.

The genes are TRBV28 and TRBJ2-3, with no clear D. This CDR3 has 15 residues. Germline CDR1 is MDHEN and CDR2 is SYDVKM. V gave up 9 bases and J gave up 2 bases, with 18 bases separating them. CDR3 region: CASSRVLPTTDTQYF. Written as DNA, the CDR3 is TGTGCCAGTTCCCGGGTTTTACCAACCACAGATACGCAGTATTTT.

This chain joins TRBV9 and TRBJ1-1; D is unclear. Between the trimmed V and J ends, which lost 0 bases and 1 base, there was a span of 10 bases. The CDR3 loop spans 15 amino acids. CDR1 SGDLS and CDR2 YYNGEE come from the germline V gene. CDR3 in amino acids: CASSVEPEGNTEAFF. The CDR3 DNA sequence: TGTGCCAGCAGCGTAGAACCAGAGGGGAACACTGAAGCTTTCTTT.

Written as DNA, the CDR3 is TGTGCCAGCAGCTTAGCGGGGATAAGCTCCTACGAGCAGTACTTC. It specifies CASSLAGISSYEQYF. The rearrangement joins TRBV11-2 to TRBJ2-7, with D perhaps matching TRBD2 (5 bases). This CDR3 region has 15 residues. The germline V gene encodes CDR1 SGHAT and CDR2 FQNNGV. Trimming took 1 base from V and 0 from J, leaving 10 bases between them.

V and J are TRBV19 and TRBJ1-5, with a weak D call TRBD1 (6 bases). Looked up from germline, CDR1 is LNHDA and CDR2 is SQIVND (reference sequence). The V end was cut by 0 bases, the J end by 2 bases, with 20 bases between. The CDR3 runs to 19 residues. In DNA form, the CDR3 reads TGTGCCAGTAGTATAGATTTTCAGGGGCCCGAGAGTGGCAATCAGCCCCAGCATTTT. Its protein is CASSIDFQGPESGNQPQHF.

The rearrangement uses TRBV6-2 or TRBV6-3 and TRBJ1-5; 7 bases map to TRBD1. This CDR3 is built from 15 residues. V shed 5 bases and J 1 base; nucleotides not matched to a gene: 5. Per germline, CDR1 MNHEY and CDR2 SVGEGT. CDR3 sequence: CASSPLGQSNQPQHF. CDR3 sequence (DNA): TGTGCCAGCAGTCCACTGGGACAGAGCAATCAGCCCCAGCATTTT.

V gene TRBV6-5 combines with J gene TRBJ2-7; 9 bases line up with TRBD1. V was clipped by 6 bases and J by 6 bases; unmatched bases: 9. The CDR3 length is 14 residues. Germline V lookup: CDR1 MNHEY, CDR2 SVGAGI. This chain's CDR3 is CASRKGQGWGEQYF. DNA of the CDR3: TGTGCCAGCAGGAAAGGACAGGGGTGGGGCGAGCAGTACTTC.

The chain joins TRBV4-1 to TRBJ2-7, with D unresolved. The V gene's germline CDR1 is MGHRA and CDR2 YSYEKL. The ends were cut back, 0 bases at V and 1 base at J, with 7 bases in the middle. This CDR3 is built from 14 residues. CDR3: CASSQDTPSYEQYF. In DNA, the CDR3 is TGCGCCAGCAGCCAAGACACACCTTCCTACGAGCAGTACTTC.